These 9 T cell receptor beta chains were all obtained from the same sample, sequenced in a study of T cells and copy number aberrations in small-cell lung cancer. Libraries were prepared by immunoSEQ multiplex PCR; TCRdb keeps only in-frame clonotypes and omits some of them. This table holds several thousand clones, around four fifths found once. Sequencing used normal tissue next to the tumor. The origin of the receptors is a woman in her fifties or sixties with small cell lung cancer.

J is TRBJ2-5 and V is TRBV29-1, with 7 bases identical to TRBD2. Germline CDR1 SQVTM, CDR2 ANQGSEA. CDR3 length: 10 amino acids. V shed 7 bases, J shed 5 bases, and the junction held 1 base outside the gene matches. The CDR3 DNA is TGCAGCGCCGGGAGGGAGACCCAGTACTTC. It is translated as CSAGRETQYF. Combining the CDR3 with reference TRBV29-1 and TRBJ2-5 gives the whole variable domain SAVISQKPSRDICQRGTSLTIQCQVDSQVTMMFWYRQQPGQSLTLIATANQGSEATYESGFVIDKFPISRPNLTFSTLTVSNMSPEDSSIYLCSAGRETQYFGPGTRLLVL.

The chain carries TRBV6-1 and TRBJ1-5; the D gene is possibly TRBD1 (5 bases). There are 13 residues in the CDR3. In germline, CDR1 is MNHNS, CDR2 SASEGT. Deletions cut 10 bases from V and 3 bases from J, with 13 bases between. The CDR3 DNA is TGTGCCACCCAAGCAGGGTACAATCAGCCCCAGCATTTT. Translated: CATQAGYNQPQHF.

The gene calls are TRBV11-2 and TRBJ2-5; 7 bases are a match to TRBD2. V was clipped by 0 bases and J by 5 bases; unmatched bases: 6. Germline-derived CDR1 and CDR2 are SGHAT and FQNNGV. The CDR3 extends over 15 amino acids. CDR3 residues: CASSLDGGSGETQYF. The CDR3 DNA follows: TGTGCCAGCAGCTTAGATGGCGGGAGTGGGGAGACCCAGTACTTC.

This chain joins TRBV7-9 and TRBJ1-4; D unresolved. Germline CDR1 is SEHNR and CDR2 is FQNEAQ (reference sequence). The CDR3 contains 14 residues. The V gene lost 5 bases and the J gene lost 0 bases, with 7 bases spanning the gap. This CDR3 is CASSLLATNEKLFF. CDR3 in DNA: TGTGCCAGCAGCCTCCTTGCAACTAATGAAAAACTGTTTTTT.

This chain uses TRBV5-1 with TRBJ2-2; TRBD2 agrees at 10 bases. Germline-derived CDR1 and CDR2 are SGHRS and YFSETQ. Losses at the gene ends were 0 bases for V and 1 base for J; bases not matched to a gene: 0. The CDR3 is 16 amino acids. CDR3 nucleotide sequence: TGCGCCAGCAGCTTGGTAGCGGGAGGGAACACCGGGGAGCTGTTTTTT. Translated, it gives CASSLVAGGNTGELFF.

The CDR3 coding sequence is TGTGCCTCGAAGGGACAGGGGCCCGCCGGGGAGCTGTTTTTT. It translates to CASKGQGPAGELFF. The chain combines TRBV15 with TRBJ2-2, with 10 bases identical to TRBD1. Trimming at V came to 11 bases and at J to 6 bases, leaving 9 bases not matched to a gene. The CDR3 length is 14 residues. Germline CDR1 is LNHNV and CDR2 is YYDKDF (reference sequence). Using reference TRBV15 and TRBJ2-2 for the parts outside the CDR3, the full variable domain is DAMVIQNPRYQVTQFGKPVTLSCSQTLNHNVMYWYQQKSSQAPKLLFHYYDKDFNNEADTPDNFQSRRPNTSFCFLDIRSPGLGDTAMYLCASKGQGPAGELFFGEGSRLTVL.

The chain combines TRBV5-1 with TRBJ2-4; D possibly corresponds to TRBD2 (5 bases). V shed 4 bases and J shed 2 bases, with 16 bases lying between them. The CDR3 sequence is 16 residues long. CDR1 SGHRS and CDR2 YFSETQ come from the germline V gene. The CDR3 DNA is TGCGCCAGCAGCCTGGCGGAGGTTGGGACCAAAAACATTCAGTACTTC. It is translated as CASSLAEVGTKNIQYF. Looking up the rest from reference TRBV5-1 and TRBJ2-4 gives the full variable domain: KAGVTQTPRYLIKTRGQQVTLSCSPISGHRSVSWYQQTPGQGLQFLFEYFSETQRNKGNFPGRFSGRQFSNSRSEMNVSTLELGDSALYLCASSLAEVGTKNIQYFGAGTRLSVL.

The DNA of the CDR3 is TGTGCCAGTAGCCAGGGACAGGGGGCCGCCTATGGCTACACCTTC. Its translation: CASSQGQGAAYGYTF. V gene TRBV19 combines with J gene TRBJ1-2; TRBD1 aligns across 12 bases. Trimming at V came to 6 bases and at J to 4 bases, leaving 6 bases not matched to a gene. There are 15 residues in the CDR3. Germline-derived CDR1 and CDR2 are LNHDA and SQIVND (reference sequence).

Here the CDR3 reads CSVLARGETQYF. For the CDR3, the DNA is TGCAGCGTTCTCGCCCGAGGGGAGACCCAGTACTTC. The rearrangement links TRBV29-1 to TRBJ2-5; D possibly corresponds to TRBD2 (5 bases). The V end was cut by 5 bases, the J end by 5 bases, with 12 bases between. The CDR3 loop spans 12 amino acids. Germline V gives CDR1 SQVTM, CDR2 ANQGSEA.